This T cell receptor beta chain was identified in a study of T-cell reconstitution after alpha-beta-depleted transplantation in children. The germline CDR1 and CDR2 sequences are LNHDA and SQIVND (reference sequence). V lost 3 bases, J lost 9 bases, and 12 bases lay in between. The CDR3 consists of 13 residues. This sample's TCRbeta library carried unique molecular identifier barcodes. One entry per CDR3 protein results from TCRdb running MiXCR on the PCR reads. The top ten clones hold around 2% of a sample with almost 500,000 distinct CDR3 sequences, about 11% of them seen once. This clonotype was recorded at least ten times.

This TCR was sampled from a child aged 2 to 10 with inherited bone marrow failure, due to receive a stem cell transplant. The V gene is TRBV19, the J gene TRBJ2-1, with D unclear. Sequenced here: PBMCs, sampled before TCRalphabeta/CD19-depleted stem cell transplant. The CDR3 DNA sequence: TGTGCCAGTAGTATTCGGCACCCAAGTGAGCAGTTCTTC. Its translation: CASSIRHPSEQFF.